The rows below give T cell receptor beta chains drawn from one sample of a study of shared clonotypes between healthy human individuals. Sequencing used immunoSEQ multiplex PCR; TCRdb keeps in-frame clones, though not all of them. This sample has 600,000 or so clones, with approximately 95% found just once. The sequenced sample consisted of naive CD8+ T cells sorted from blood. These receptors all stem from a woman in her 30s in good health. The CDR3 runs from the conserved cysteine through the conserved F or W. The D gene is left open where the match is weak. The size of a clone is reported for some rows only, either as once, few or many, or as a class for expanded clones.

V gene,clone size,J gene,D gene,CDR3 DNA,CDR3 protein
TRBV28,-,TRBJ2-1,-,TGTGCCAGCAGTGAGATGGGGTTGGAGCCCCACAATGAGCAGTTCTTC,CASSEMGLEPHNEQFF
TRBV7-9,-,TRBJ2-1,-,TGTGCCAGCAGCTTAGATTACAATGAGCAGTTCTTC,CASSLDYNEQFF
TRBV7-9,-,TRBJ2-1,-,TGTGCCAGCAGCTCGCTCGTGGATGAGCAGTTCTTC,CASSSLVDEQFF
TRBV18,-,TRBJ1-2,-,TGTGCCAGCTCACCAGCCCCGGAGGGCTACACCTTC,CASSPAPEGYTF
TRBV6-1,few,TRBJ2-7,-,TGTGCCAGCAGTGGCCCGAGTCGAGCCAGTCTGGCCTACGAGCAGTACTTC,CASSGPSRASLAYEQYF
TRBV4-2,-,TRBJ2-7,-,TGTGCCAGCAGCCAAGAGGACGGGAGCACTTACGAGCAGTACTTC,CASSQEDGSTYEQYF
TRBV29-1,once,TRBJ2-7,-,TGCAGCGTTGGAGGAGGGGGTTACGAGCAGTACTTC,CSVGGGGYEQYF
TRBV7-9,-,TRBJ1-2,TRBD1,TGTGCCAGCAGCATTACCCCAACGGGACAGTTCTATGGCTACACCTTC,CASSITPTGQFYGYTF
TRBV6-5,once,TRBJ2-7,-,TGTGCCAGCAGCCCTGGGCTTAACCTTTACGAGCAGTACTTC,CASSPGLNLYEQYF
TRBV7-2,-,TRBJ2-1,TRBD2,TGTGCCAGCAGCTTAGTAGCGGGAGTAATGAATGAGCAGTTCTTC,CASSLVAGVMNEQFF
TRBV5-1,-,TRBJ2-1,TRBD2,TGCGCCAGCAGCGAGGGCGGGAGTTTCATCTCCTACAATGAGCAGTTCTTC,CASSEGGSFISYNEQFF
TRBV7-3,-,TRBJ2-6,-,TGTGCCAGCAGCCAGTTGAAACGCTTACAAAGTCGGGCCAACGTCCTGACTTTC,CASSQLKRLQSRANVLTF
TRBV28,-,TRBJ2-7,-,TGTGCCAGCAGTTTTTCAGGGGGGGACTCCTACGAGCAGTACTTC,CASSFSGGDSYEQYF
TRBV29-1,-,TRBJ2-7,-,TGCAGCGTTCGCGAGGGAGAGCAGTACTTC,CSVREGEQYF
TRBV27,-,TRBJ2-5,TRBD2,TGTGCCAGCAGCCTGATCACTAGCGGACAAGAGACCCAGTACTTC,CASSLITSGQETQYF
TRBV19,-,TRBJ1-2,-,TGTGCCAGTAGCCAGGGGCCATTTAACTATGGCTACACCTTC,CASSQGPFNYGYTF
TRBV7-7,-,TRBJ2-1,TRBD1,TGTGCCAGCAGCCCAGGGACAGGGGCCATACACAATGAGCAGTTCTTC,CASSPGTGAIHNEQFF
TRBV7-6,-,TRBJ1-1,TRBD1,TGTGCCAGCAGCGACAGGTCGGGACAGGGGAACACTGAAGCTTTCTTT,CASSDRSGQGNTEAFF